These 18 T cell receptor beta chains share one sample of origin, sequenced in a study of T cell responses to AZD1222 COVID-19 vaccine. Only in-frame clones appear in the TCRdb table, and some are missing; sequencing was by immunoSEQ multiplex PCR. The data show approximately 50,000 clones, with about 88% seen just once and about 7% held by the top ten. The source material was peripheral blood, sampled 28 days after the second AZD1222 dose. Receptors were obtained from an adult who received the AZD1222 COVID-19 vaccine.

This clone was recorded only once. J is TRBJ1-6 and V is TRBV2; TRBD1 is a possible D gene (5 bases). The germline V gene encodes CDR1 SNHLY and CDR2 FYNNEI. Trimming pared 7 bases from V and 8 bases from J, leaving 9 bases between. CDR3 length equals 12 residues. The CDR3 reads CASKLTDSPLHF. Written as DNA, the CDR3 is TGTGCCAGCAAACTGACAGATTCACCCCTCCACTTT.

The chain is built from TRBV27 and TRBJ2-5, with 13 bases matching TRBD2. The germline CDR1 and CDR2 sequences are MNHEY and SMNVEV (reference sequence). V shed 5 bases and J 7 bases; nucleotides not matched to a gene: 13. The CDR3 has 17 residues. CDR3 nucleotides: TGTGCCAGCAGTCTAGGACGGGGGACTAGCGGGATGCTGACCCAGTACTTC. It yields the protein CASSLGRGTSGMLTQYF.

The V gene is TRBV6-2 or TRBV6-3, the J gene TRBJ2-7; D is perhaps TRBD1 or TRBD2 (6 bases each). The CDR3 has 14 residues. The V end lost 10 bases, the J end lost 2 bases, and 18 bases lay between the germline ends. The germline CDR1 and CDR2 sequences are MNHEY and SVGEGT. CDR3 in DNA: TGTGCCACCAGCAGGCTCCGGGGGCCCTACGAGCAGTACTTC. This codes for CATSRLRGPYEQYF.

The chain combines TRBV6-2 or TRBV6-3 with TRBJ2-1, with 12 bases fitting TRBD2. Germline V gene sequence: CDR1 MNHEY, CDR2 SVGEGT. The CDR3 is 15 amino acids. The J segment lost 10 bases and the V segment lost 6 bases, leaving 10 bases of the junction unmatched. This CDR3 is CASSSGTSGLTEQFF. The CDR3 DNA sequence: TGTGCCAGCAGCTCCGGGACTAGCGGGCTAACGGAGCAGTTCTTC.

The count of this clone is one. DNA of the CDR3: TGTGCCAGCAGCTTTGGTTCTTCCTACGAGCAGTACTTC. It specifies CASSFGSSYEQYF. The chain combines TRBV6-6 with TRBJ2-7, with D unresolved. V shed 6 bases and J shed 1 base, with 10 bases lying between them. Germline loops: CDR1 MNHNY, CDR2 SVGAGI (reference sequence). The CDR3 sequence is 13 residues long.

CDR3 bases: TGTGCCAGCACCCCGCCCGGACAGGGTAACTACGAGCAGTACTTC. This translates into CASTPPGQGNYEQYF. The chain couples TRBV28 to TRBJ2-7; 8 nucleotides align to TRBD1. V lost 7 bases, J lost 3 bases, and 11 bases stayed unmatched. Germline V gene sequence: CDR1 MDHEN, CDR2 SYDVKM. CDR3 length: 15 amino acids.

The chain links TRBV19 to TRBJ1-3, with a possible D match to TRBD1 (5 bases). Trimming stripped 5 bases from V and 4 bases from J, with 18 bases between. The germline V gene encodes CDR1 LNHDA and CDR2 SQIVND (reference sequence). The CDR3 is made up of 16 amino acids. The CDR3: CASSPKVGGVGNTIYF. In DNA, the CDR3 is TGTGCCAGTAGTCCAAAAGTGGGGGGAGTCGGAAACACCATATATTTT.

The chain uses TRBV28 and TRBJ2-1; weak D call: TRBD1 (5 bases). V shed 3 bases and J shed 0 bases, with 9 bases lying between them. This CDR3 spans 15 amino acids. CDR1 and CDR2 from the germline V gene are MDHEN and SYDVKM. The CDR3 reads CASSFSGASYNEQFF. CDR3 DNA: TGTGCCAGCAGTTTTAGTGGGGCCTCCTACAATGAGCAGTTCTTC.

The J gene is TRBJ2-5, the V gene TRBV5-1, with a tentative D call TRBD2 (5 bases). The CDR3 loop spans 14 amino acids. Germline V gives CDR1 SGHRS, CDR2 YFSETQ. V was cut by 4 bases and J by 2 bases, with 12 bases left in between. The DNA of the CDR3 is TGCGCCAGCAGCCCCCTGCCGGGGCAAGAGACCCAGTACTTC. Translation: CASSPLPGQETQYF.

This rearrangement joins TRBV5-4 to TRBJ1-2; TRBD1 might be the D (5 bases). CDR3 length equals 15 residues. V shed 3 bases and J shed 8 bases, with 20 bases lying between them. Looked up from germline, CDR1 is SGHNT and CDR2 is YYREEE (reference sequence). CDR3 sequence (DNA): TGTGCCAGCAGCTCGATGGGGGGGACGGCAAAGGGCTACACCTTC. This encodes CASSSMGGTAKGYTF.

The chain is built from TRBV24-1 and TRBJ2-6; no firm D call. The CDR3 totals 13 residues. Germline V gives CDR1 KGHDR, CDR2 SFDVKD. Trimming left V 6 bases short and J 0 bases short, with 2 bases between. The CDR3 is CATSISGANVLTF. The CDR3, as DNA: TGTGCCACCAGTATCTCTGGGGCCAACGTCCTGACTTTC.

The V and J genes are TRBV24-1 and TRBJ2-2; possible D gene TRBD1, 6 bases. Germline-derived CDR1 and CDR2 are KGHDR and SFDVKD. Deletions cut 4 bases from V and 4 bases from J, with 12 bases between. There are 15 residues in the CDR3. The CDR3 DNA reads as TGTGCCACCAGTGAGCATGGGGGCCGCACCGGGGAGCTGTTTTTT. Amino acids: CATSEHGGRTGELFF.

V and J are TRBV6-1 and TRBJ1-2; D is uncertain. Trimming removed 3 bases at V and 0 bases at J, with 8 bases between. The CDR3 sequence is 14 residues long. CDR1 is MNHNS, CDR2 SASEGT, per germline. The CDR3 loop is CASSDTYSNYGYTF. As DNA, the CDR3 is TGTGCCAGCAGTGATACCTATTCTAACTATGGCTACACCTTC.

The chain couples TRBV5-1 to TRBJ2-7; 7 nucleotides line up with TRBD2. Per the germline V gene, CDR1 is SGHRS and CDR2 is YFSETQ. The ends lost 7 bases at V and 3 bases at J; junction bases unmatched: 10. This CDR3 comprises 14 residues. The DNA of the CDR3 is TGCGCCAGCGGATCTAGCGGACTAGACTACGAGCAGTACTTC. Translation: CASGSSGLDYEQYF.

The chain combines TRBV4-3 with TRBJ1-5; D gene unclear. V dropped 0 bases and J dropped 5 bases, with 11 bases sitting between them. The germline V gene has CDR1 LGHNA and CDR2 YSLEER. The CDR3 spans 15 residues. DNA of the CDR3: TGCGCCAGCAGCCAAGATCTGCCCGGGGATCAGCCCCAGCATTTT. Protein sequence: CASSQDLPGDQPQHF.

The V and J genes are TRBV12-3 or TRBV12-4 and TRBJ1-2; TRBD1 is a possible D gene (5 bases). The CDR3 has 13 residues. V was trimmed by 5 bases and J by 5 bases, leaving 12 bases between them. The chain's CDR3 is CASSRGEGYGYTF. Here the CDR3 DNA reads TGTGCCAGCAGTCGGGGGGAAGGGTATGGCTACACCTTC.

The chain links TRBV7-2 to TRBJ2-1; no definite D call. The CDR3 runs to 15 residues. Germline V lookup: CDR1 SGHTA, CDR2 FQGNSA. Trimming took off 3 bases at V and 0 bases at J, with 9 bases between the two ends. This CDR3 is CASSLQVSSYNEQFF. CDR3 sequence (DNA): TGTGCCAGCAGCTTGCAGGTGAGCTCCTACAATGAGCAGTTCTTC.

The rearrangement joins TRBV28 to TRBJ1-4, with 7 positions matching TRBD1. Germline CDR1 is MDHEN and CDR2 is SYDVKM. The CDR3 covers 14 residues. Losses at the gene ends were 6 bases for V and 4 bases for J; bases not matched to a gene: 5. The CDR3 here is CASREGQHNEKLFF. The DNA of the CDR3 is TGTGCCAGCAGGGAGGGACAGCATAATGAAAAACTGTTTTTT.